A single sample is the source of the 15 T cell receptor beta chains below, sequenced in a study of cytomegalovirus exposure and HLA in healthy donors. 13 Jbeta primers and 60 Vbeta primers were used for the PCR. Measured with immunoSEQ multiplex PCR; TCRdb has only the in-frame clones, and not every one. The profile covers more than 95,000 clones, with approximately 82% appearing a single time and 15% to 25% taken by the ten largest. The sample comprised PBMCs. These TCRs come from a young man in good health and CMV-seropositive.

The chain recombines TRBV7-3 with TRBJ2-3; 10 bases fit TRBD2. Germline values: CDR1 SGHTA, CDR2 FQGTGA. V shed 4 bases, J shed 1 base, and the junction held 2 bases outside the gene matches. CDR3 length: 15 residues. The CDR3 reads CASSSGLAGTDTQYF. CDR3 in DNA: TGTGCCAGCAGCTCAGGACTAGCGGGCACAGATACGCAGTATTTT.

The chain employs TRBV7-8 and TRBJ2-7; TRBD2 agrees at 7 bases. The V gene's germline CDR1 is SGHVS and CDR2 FQNEAQ. V lost 2 bases and J lost 2; bases outside the gene matches: 3. The CDR3 is 14 amino acids. The CDR3 region has the DNA TGTGCCAGCAGCTTAAGGGAGGGTCCCTACGAGCAGTACTTC. This encodes CASSLREGPYEQYF.

There are a few counts of this clone. The gene calls are TRBV7-3 and TRBJ2-6; the match to TRBD1 covers 11 bases. The ends lost 10 bases at V and 0 bases at J; junction bases unmatched: 2. Germline loops: CDR1 SGHTA, CDR2 FQGTGA. The CDR3 covers 15 residues. CDR3 protein: CATGQGDSGANVLTF. Here the CDR3 DNA reads TGTGCCACGGGACAGGGGGACTCTGGGGCCAACGTCCTGACTTTC. Filled out from reference TRBV7-3 and TRBJ2-6, the complete variable domain reads GAGVSQTPSNKVTEKGKYVELRCDPISGHTALYWYRQSLGQGPEFLIYFQGTGAADDSGLPNDRFFAVRPEGSVSTLKIQRTERGDSAVYLCATGQGDSGANVLTFGAGSRLTVL.

V and J are TRBV7-3 and TRBJ2-3; a possible D gene is TRBD2 (6 bases). Germline lookup yields CDR1 SGHTA and CDR2 FQGTGA. Trimming stripped 8 bases from V and 9 bases from J, with 27 bases between. This CDR3 contains 16 residues. The chain's CDR3 is CASSRSSLLDRGTQYF. The CDR3 DNA is TGTGCCAGCTCCCGTAGTAGTCTTTTGGACCGGGGGACGCAGTATTTT.

This chain joins TRBV10-3 and TRBJ2-7, with D hard to call. CDR3 length: 15 residues. V shed 0 bases and J shed 2 bases, with 11 bases lying between them. Germline-derived CDR1 and CDR2 are ENHRY and SYGVKD. The CDR3 is CAISESFGGPYEQYF. The CDR3 nucleotides read TGTGCCATCAGTGAGTCCTTTGGCGGCCCCTACGAGCAGTACTTC.

This chain connects TRBV10-3 to TRBJ2-1; D not certain. V lost 0 bases and J lost 9, with 9 bases in between. The germline gives CDR1 ENHRY, CDR2 SYGVKD. The length of the CDR3 is 13 residues. CDR3 amino acids: CAISESSRSEQFF. In DNA, the CDR3 is TGTGCCATCAGTGAGTCCTCGAGAAGTGAGCAGTTCTTC.

The chain uses TRBV19 and TRBJ2-3, with 9 bases identical to TRBD2. CDR3 length: 17 residues. Germline V gene lookup returns CDR1 LNHDA and CDR2 SQIVND (reference sequence). Trimming took 2 bases from V and 0 from J; bases not matched to a gene: 6. This CDR3 is CASSIQRGDLSTDTQYF. The CDR3, as DNA: TGTGCCAGTAGTATACAGCGGGGGGATCTTAGCACAGATACGCAGTATTTT.

The CDR3 sequence is CASSPPHLSGNTIYF. The CDR3 bases are TGTGCCAGCAGCCCCCCACATCTCTCTGGAAACACCATATATTTT. This chain links TRBV7-9 with TRBJ1-3; the D is unclear. The CDR3 is made up of 15 amino acids. CDR1 is SEHNR and CDR2 is FQNEAQ in the germline V gene (reference sequence). Trimming removed 5 bases from V and 0 bases from J, with 11 bases in between. The entire variable domain, with the rest obtained from reference TRBV7-9 and TRBJ1-3, is as follows: DTGVSQNPRHKITKRGQNVTFRCDPISEHNRLYWYRQTLGQGPEFLTYFQNEAQLEKSRLLSDRFSAERPKGSFSTLEIQRTEQGDSAMYLCASSPPHLSGNTIYFGEGSWLTVV.

A few counts support this clone. The chain couples TRBV30 to TRBJ1-5; 8 bases agree with TRBD1. The CDR3 has 15 residues. Unmatched junction bases numbered 9, after V lost 5 bases and J lost 3 bases. In germline, CDR1 is GTSNPN, CDR2 SVGIG (reference sequence). The CDR3 loop is CAWGRAGGYNQPQHF. Written as DNA, the CDR3 is TGTGCCTGGGGAAGGGCAGGGGGCTACAATCAGCCCCAGCATTTT.

This clone has only a few counts. The chain joins TRBV10-3 to TRBJ1-5; the D is unclear. Looked up from germline, CDR1 is ENHRY and CDR2 is SYGVKD. CDR3 size: 15 residues. Trimming took 2 bases from V and 0 from J, leaving 8 bases between them. The CDR3 sequence: CAISEAYYSNQPQHF. CDR3 DNA: TGTGCCATCAGTGAGGCCTACTATAGCAATCAGCCCCAGCATTTT.

This chain connects TRBV5-1 to TRBJ2-2; weak D call: TRBD2 (6 bases). V lost 2 bases and J 0 bases, leaving 8 bases between the germline ends. CDR3 size: 15 residues. Germline assignment: CDR1 SGHRS and CDR2 YFSETQ. DNA for the CDR3: TGCGCCAGCAGCTTTCGCGGGACGAACACCGGGGAGCTGTTTTTT. Amino acid sequence: CASSFRGTNTGELFF. Using reference TRBV5-1 and TRBJ2-2 for the parts outside the CDR3, the full variable domain is KAGVTQTPRYLIKTRGQQVTLSCSPISGHRSVSWYQQTPGQGLQFLFEYFSETQRNKGNFPGRFSGRQFSNSRSEMNVSTLELGDSALYLCASSFRGTNTGELFFGEGSRLTVL.

The chain has TRBV6-5 and TRBJ1-1; TRBD1 aligns across 7 bases. Unmatched junction bases numbered 3, after V lost 1 base and J lost 4 bases. There are 14 residues in the CDR3. CDR1 and CDR2 from the germline V gene are MNHEY and SVGAGI. The CDR3 reads CASSYWDSSTEAFF. The DNA of the CDR3 is TGTGCCAGCAGTTACTGGGACAGTAGCACTGAAGCTTTCTTT.

The chain is built from TRBV2 and TRBJ1-1, with D perhaps matching TRBD1 (6 bases). Deletions cut 5 bases from V and 0 bases from J, with 10 bases between. The CDR3 length is 14 residues. CDR1 is SNHLY and CDR2 is FYNNEI in the germline V gene. The CDR3 region has the DNA TGTGCCAGCAGTTCACAGGGCATGAACACTGAAGCTTTCTTT. This sequence encodes CASSSQGMNTEAFF.

The chain carries TRBV28 and TRBJ1-4; D is perhaps TRBD1 (5 bases). CDR1 is MDHEN, CDR2 SYDVKM, per germline. The CDR3 consists of 16 residues. V was shortened by 5 bases and J by 0 bases, with 13 bases between the two germline ends. The CDR3 nucleotides read TGTGCCAGCAGTGTTGAACAGGCCCCAACTAATGAAAAACTGTTTTTT. This sequence encodes CASSVEQAPTNEKLFF.

The chain uses TRBV4-1 and TRBJ2-7; D might be TRBD1 (5 bases). This CDR3 has 13 amino acids. With 1 base removed from V and 2 bases from J, the gap between germline ends came to 6 bases. Germline V lookup: CDR1 MGHRA, CDR2 YSYEKL. In DNA, the CDR3 is TGCGCCAGCAGCCAAGGGACAACCTACGAGCAGTACTTC. Protein sequence: CASSQGTTYEQYF.